Below are 24 T cell receptor beta chains sequenced from a single sample in a study of blood T cell repertoires in COVID-19. Here immunoSEQ multiplex PCR was the method, and the copy in TCRdb shows in-frame clones only, minus some. The sample carries approximately 150,000 clones, 70% to 90% recorded once. The sequenced material came from peripheral blood. The receptors were gathered from a man in his forties or fifties with acute or convalescent COVID-19.

This clone was recorded a few times. This chain connects TRBV2 to TRBJ1-2; D is ambiguous. CDR1 SNHLY and CDR2 FYNNEI come from the germline V gene. This CDR3 spans 13 amino acids. V was cut by 3 bases and J by 8 bases, with 13 bases left in between. CDR3 coding DNA: TGTGCCAGCAGTGAGAGGGAGGGTAAGGGCTACACCTTC. This encodes CASSEREGKGYTF.

This chain joins TRBV9 and TRBJ1-5, with 10 bases lining up with TRBD1. V dropped 4 bases and J dropped 11; count of bases not matched to a gene: 15. Germline V CDR1 and CDR2: SGDLS, YYNGEE. The CDR3 length is 16 residues. The CDR3 protein is CASSLRRDRGIDAQHF. CDR3 sequence (DNA): TGTGCCAGCAGCCTGAGGAGGGACAGGGGAATTGATGCCCAGCATTTT. The variable domain in full, with the rest retrieved from reference TRBV9 and TRBJ1-5, is DSGVTQTPKHLITATGQRVTLRCSPRSGDLSVYWYQQSLDQGLQFLIQYYNGEERAKGNILERFSAQQFPDLHSELNLSSLELGDSALYFCASSLRRDRGIDAQHFGDGTRLSIL.

The chain recombines TRBV3-1 (or the pseudogene TRBV3-2) with TRBJ1-5; D might be TRBD1 (5 bases). Trimming took off 5 bases at V and 11 bases at J, with 16 bases between the two ends. The CDR3 has 13 residues. CDR1 LGHDT and CDR2 YNNKEL come from the germline V gene (reference sequence). The CDR3 is CASSWGDGASQHF. The CDR3 nucleotides are TGTGCCAGCAGCTGGGGGGACGGCGCGTCCCAGCATTTT.

This clone has a handful of counts. This rearrangement joins TRBV10-3 to TRBJ2-2; the match to TRBD2 covers 7 bases. The J segment lost 1 base and the V segment lost 11 bases, leaving 7 bases of the junction unmatched. This CDR3 has 14 amino acids. In germline, CDR1 is ENHRY, CDR2 SYGVKD. CDR3: CAGGGGKNTGELFF. CDR3 bases: TGTGCCGGCGGCGGGGGTAAGAACACCGGGGAGCTGTTTTTT.

V usage is TRBV6-5 and J usage is TRBJ2-5; possible D gene TRBD2, 6 bases. V was clipped by 5 bases and J by 5 bases, with 12 bases between them. The germline V gene has CDR1 MNHEY and CDR2 SVGAGI. CDR3 length: 13 residues. The CDR3 sequence: CASSRDSGETQYF. The CDR3 DNA reads TGTGCCAGCAGTAGGGACTCCGGGGAGACCCAGTACTTC.

V is TRBV6-1 and J is TRBJ1-2, with no clear D. CDR3 length: 13 amino acids. V lost 3 bases and J lost 4, with 9 bases in between. Germline V gives CDR1 MNHNS, CDR2 SASEGT. CDR3 sequence reads: CASSEDGLYGYTF. The CDR3 region has the DNA TGTGCCAGCAGTGAGGACGGACTCTATGGCTACACCTTC.

V and J are TRBV5-4 and TRBJ1-2, with 7 nucleotides matching TRBD1. CDR3 length: 15 residues. The germline CDR1 and CDR2 sequences are SGHNT and YYREEE (reference sequence). Germline trimming cut 0 bases from V and 5 bases from J; bases unmatched to any gene: 7. Here the CDR3 DNA reads TGTGCCAGCAGCTTGGCCCGAGGGACAGAGTATGGCTACACCTTC. Its translation is CASSLARGTEYGYTF.

The chain employs TRBV5-1 and TRBJ2-1; 9 bases match TRBD2. With V trimmed by 1 base and J by 6 bases, 5 bases remained unmatched. Germline assignment: CDR1 SGHRS and CDR2 YFSETQ. The CDR3 consists of 15 residues. The CDR3 nucleotides are TGCGCCAGCAGCTTGTACCCGCGGGGGGGCAATGAGCAGTTCTTC. Protein sequence: CASSLYPRGGNEQFF.

This chain connects TRBV19 to TRBJ1-2, with TRBD1 matching 8 bases. CDR3 length: 14 amino acids. Trimming took 0 bases from V and 8 from J; bases not matched to a gene: 5. Germline V gene lookup returns CDR1 LNHDA and CDR2 SQIVND (reference sequence). The DNA of the CDR3 is TGTGCCAGTAGTATAGATCTAACAGGGGGAGGCTACACCTTC. Protein: CASSIDLTGGGYTF.

This clone was found once. The chain joins TRBV6-6 to TRBJ1-1, with TRBD1 identical over 8 bases. Per the germline V gene, CDR1 is MNHNY and CDR2 is SVGAGI (reference sequence). The CDR3 has 13 residues. V trimming: 4 bases; J trimming: 8 bases; junction bases outside the gene matches: 6. The CDR3 region is CASSFPQGAEAFF. In nucleotides, the CDR3 is TGTGCCAGCAGTTTTCCCCAGGGGGCGGAAGCTTTCTTT.

The chain uses TRBV12-3 or TRBV12-4 and TRBJ1-2; D is uncertain. The CDR3 is made up of 13 amino acids. V was trimmed by 4 bases and J by 4 bases, leaving 10 bases between them. CDR3 sequence: CASSSRNLYGYTF. The CDR3 DNA reads TGTGCCAGCAGTTCTAGAAACCTCTATGGCTACACCTTC.

As to this clone: The identical CDR3 is also encoded by other nucleotide sequences in the sample. This chain connects TRBV9 to TRBJ1-6; perhaps TRBD1 as D (6 bases). The CDR3 is made up of 15 amino acids. Trimming left V 0 bases short and J 7 bases short, with 11 bases between. The V gene's germline CDR1 is SGDLS and CDR2 YYNGEE. The CDR3 sequence is CASSVAQGGNSPLHF. DNA for the CDR3: TGTGCCAGCAGCGTAGCACAGGGAGGGAATTCACCCCTCCACTTT.

The chain links TRBV7-2 to TRBJ1-5; D is uncertain. Looked up from germline, CDR1 is SGHTA and CDR2 is FQGNSA. The CDR3 is 13 amino acids. Trimming removed 5 bases from V and 4 bases from J, with 9 bases in between. The DNA of the CDR3 is TGTGCCAGCAGCCCTCACTCAAATCAGCCCCAGCATTTT. Its translation: CASSPHSNQPQHF.

This sequence joins TRBV3-1 (or the pseudogene TRBV3-2) and TRBJ2-2; 8 nucleotides match TRBD2. The V and J ends lost 4 bases and 5 bases, in that order; junction bases with no gene match: 6. The CDR3 sequence is 15 residues long. Germline assignment: CDR1 LGHDT and CDR2 YNNKEL (reference sequence). The CDR3 spells CASSPWVAGTGELFF. The CDR3 DNA reads TGTGCCAGCAGCCCCTGGGTAGCGGGAACCGGGGAGCTGTTTTTT.

This chain connects TRBV7-3 to TRBJ2-2, with 8 nucleotides matching TRBD2. Germline V gene data show CDR1 as SGHTA and CDR2 as FQGTGA. The junction had 5 bases not matched to a gene; V was cut back by 5 bases and J by 0 bases. The CDR3 is 16 amino acids. CDR3 in amino acids: CASSTNSGANTGELFF. CDR3 coding DNA: TGTGCCAGCAGCACAAATAGCGGGGCGAACACCGGGGAGCTGTTTTTT.

This clone was observed a few times. V and J are TRBV3-1 (or the pseudogene TRBV3-2) and TRBJ2-1, with 7 bases matching TRBD2. The CDR3 contains 15 residues. V lost 8 bases, J lost 0 bases, and 7 bases stayed unmatched. CDR1 is LGHDT and CDR2 is YNNKEL in the germline V gene (reference sequence). In DNA form, the CDR3 reads TGTGCCAGCGAAGGCGGGGGTAGCTCCTACAATGAGCAGTTCTTC. Translated, it gives CASEGGGSSYNEQFF.

J is TRBJ1-2 and V is TRBV9; 9 positions match TRBD1. After removal of 3 bases from V and 4 bases from J, the junction contained 4 bases not matched to a gene. The CDR3 is made up of 14 amino acids. CDR1 and CDR2 (germline): SGDLS, YYNGEE. Written as DNA, the CDR3 is TGTGCCAGCAGCGAACAGGGGGCTGCCTATGGCTACACCTTC. This translates into CASSEQGAAYGYTF. The full variable domain, with the rest looked up from reference TRBV9 and TRBJ1-2, is DSGVTQTPKHLITATGQRVTLRCSPRSGDLSVYWYQQSLDQGLQFLIQYYNGEERAKGNILERFSAQQFPDLHSELNLSSLELGDSALYFCASSEQGAAYGYTFGSGTRLTVV.

This CDR3 is CASSRGQGDGTEAFF. The CDR3 nucleotides read TGTGCCAGCAGCCGGGGCCAGGGGGACGGCACTGAAGCTTTCTTT. V is TRBV3-1 (or the pseudogene TRBV3-2) and J is TRBJ1-1, with 7 bases matching TRBD1. Per germline, CDR1 LGHDT and CDR2 YNNKEL (reference sequence). Trimming took 4 bases from V and 4 from J; bases not matched to a gene: 9. The length of the CDR3 is 15 residues.

The V call is TRBV5-1, the J call TRBJ2-1; D is perhaps TRBD1 (6 bases). Germline CDR1 is SGHRS and CDR2 is YFSETQ. This CDR3 contains 16 residues. Trimming left V 0 bases short and J 5 bases short, with 15 bases between. This CDR3 is CASSLVRTAANNEQFF. The CDR3 bases are TGCGCCAGCAGCTTGGTTCGGACAGCAGCCAACAATGAGCAGTTCTTC.

The chain joins TRBV10-3 to TRBJ2-7; 11 nucleotides agree with TRBD1. CDR1 is ENHRY and CDR2 is SYGVKD in the germline V gene. The ends lost 5 bases at V and 6 bases at J; junction bases unmatched: 12. CDR3 size: 16 residues. This chain's CDR3 is CAISSDRGLTTGEQYF. The CDR3 coding sequence is TGTGCCATCAGTTCGGACAGGGGGCTCACTACGGGCGAGCAGTACTTC.

V usage is TRBV30 and J usage is TRBJ1-1, with TRBD1 identical over 8 bases. From germline, CDR1 is GTSNPN and CDR2 SVGIG (reference sequence). The V and J ends lost 3 bases and 8 bases, in that order; junction bases with no gene match: 5. This CDR3 has 12 amino acids. The CDR3 is CAWREDREEAFF. The CDR3 DNA reads as TGTGCCTGGAGGGAGGACAGGGAGGAAGCTTTCTTT.

In this sample, this clone turned up a few times. This chain joins TRBV7-9 and TRBJ1-2, with 8 bases that match TRBD1. CDR1 and CDR2 from the germline V gene are SEHNR and FQNEAQ (reference sequence). The CDR3 has 13 residues. V lost 5 bases, J lost 7 bases, and 6 bases stayed unmatched. CDR3 nucleotides: TGTGCCAGCAGCCAACAGGGGGTCGGTGGCTACACCTTC. It is translated as CASSQQGVGGYTF.

The rearrangement uses TRBV29-1 and TRBJ2-7, with D perhaps matching TRBD2 (6 bases). Trimming left V 1 base short and J 5 bases short, with 9 bases between. Germline V lookup: CDR1 SQVTM, CDR2 ANQGSEA. This CDR3 comprises 12 residues. The CDR3, as DNA: TGCAGCGTTGAAGGGGGCGGGGACGAGCAGTACTTC. Encoded protein: CSVEGGGDEQYF.

The chain joins TRBV5-5 to TRBJ2-7; D ambiguous. Germline CDR1 is SGHKS and CDR2 is YYEKEE (reference sequence). There are 14 residues in the CDR3. V lost 6 bases and J lost 4, with 17 bases in between. CDR3 sequence: CASTPLELLYEQYF. Here the CDR3 DNA reads TGTGCCAGCACCCCTCTTGAGCTTCTGTACGAGCAGTACTTC.